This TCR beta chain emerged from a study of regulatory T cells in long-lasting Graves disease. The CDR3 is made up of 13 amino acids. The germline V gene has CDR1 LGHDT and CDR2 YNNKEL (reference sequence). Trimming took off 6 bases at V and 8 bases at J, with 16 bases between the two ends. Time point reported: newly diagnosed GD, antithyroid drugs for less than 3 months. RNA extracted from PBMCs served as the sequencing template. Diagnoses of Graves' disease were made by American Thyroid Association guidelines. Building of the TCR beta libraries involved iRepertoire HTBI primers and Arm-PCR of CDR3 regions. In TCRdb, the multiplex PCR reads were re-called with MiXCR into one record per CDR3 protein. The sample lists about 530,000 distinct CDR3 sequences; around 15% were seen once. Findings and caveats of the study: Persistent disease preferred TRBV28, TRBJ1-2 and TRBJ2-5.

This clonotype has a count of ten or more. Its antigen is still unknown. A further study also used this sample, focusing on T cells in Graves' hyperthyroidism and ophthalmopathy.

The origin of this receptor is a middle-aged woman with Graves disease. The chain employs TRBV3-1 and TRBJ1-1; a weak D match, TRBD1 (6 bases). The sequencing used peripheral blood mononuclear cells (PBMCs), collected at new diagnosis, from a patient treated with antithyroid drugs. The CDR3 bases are TGTGCCAGCAGAAACACAGGGAAAGGCGAAGCTTTCTTT. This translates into CASRNTGKGEAFF. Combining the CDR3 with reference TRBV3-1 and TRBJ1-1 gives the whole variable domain DTAVSQTPKYLVTQMGNDKSIKCEQNLGHDTMYWYKQDSKKFLKIMFSYNNKELIINETVPNRFSPKSPDKAHLNLHINSLELGDSAVYFCASRNTGKGEAFFGQGTRLTVV.